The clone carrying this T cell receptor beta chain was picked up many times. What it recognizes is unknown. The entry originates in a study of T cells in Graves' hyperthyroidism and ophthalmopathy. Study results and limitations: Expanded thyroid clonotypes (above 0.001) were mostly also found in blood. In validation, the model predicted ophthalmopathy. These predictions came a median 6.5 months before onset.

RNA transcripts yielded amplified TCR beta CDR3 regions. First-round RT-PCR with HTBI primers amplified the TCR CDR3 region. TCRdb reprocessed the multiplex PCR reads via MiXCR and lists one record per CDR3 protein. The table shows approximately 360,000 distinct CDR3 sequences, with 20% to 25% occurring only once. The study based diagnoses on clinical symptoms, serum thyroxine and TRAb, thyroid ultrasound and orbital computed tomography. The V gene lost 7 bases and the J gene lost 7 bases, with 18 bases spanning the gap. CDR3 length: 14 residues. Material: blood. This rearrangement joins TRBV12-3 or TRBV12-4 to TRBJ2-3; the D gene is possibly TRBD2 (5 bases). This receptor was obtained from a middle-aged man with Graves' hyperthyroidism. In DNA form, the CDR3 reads TGTGCCAGCACCCTGGACTGGAGCGATAATACGCAGTATTTT. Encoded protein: CASTLDWSDNTQYF.